This TCR beta chain is from a study of blood T cell repertoires in COVID-19. Across the study: Specimens from acute and convalescent COVID-19 originated in the United States, Italy and Spain.

The data were produced by immunoSEQ multiplex PCR, yet TCRdb's version contains in-frame clones alone and is incomplete. The sample shows about 170,000 clones, over 80% of them seen only once. V was cut by 1 base and J by 0 bases, with 10 bases left in between. Germline CDR1 SGHTA, CDR2 FQGNSA. This CDR3 has 16 residues. This chain uses TRBV7-2 with TRBJ1-3; D ambiguous. Sequenced: peripheral blood. The TCR was taken from a woman aged 45-65 years with acute or convalescent COVID-19. The DNA of the CDR3 is TGTGCCAGCAGCTTAGTGGGCAGCCTCTCTGGAAACACCATATATTTT. Residues: CASSLVGSLSGNTIYF.